This record concerns one T cell receptor (beta chain) sequence. The CDR3 runs 11 residues. V was trimmed by 6 bases and J by 8 bases, leaving 8 bases between them. Germline loops: CDR1 MNHNS, CDR2 SASEGT. This sample stems from a study of PD-1 blockade in mismatch repair-deficient tumors. TCRdb keeps only in-frame clones here, not all; method: immunoSEQ multiplex PCR. The sample yields about 130,000 clones, 88% seen once. The sequencing used peripheral blood, collected approximately 71 weeks after starting pembrolizumab. The rearrangement uses TRBV6-1 and TRBJ2-1, with no clear D. The sequence was obtained from an adult with mismatch repair-deficient cancer. CDR3 residues: CASRFSDEQFF. In DNA, the CDR3 is TGTGCCAGCAGGTTTTCCGATGAGCAGTTCTTC.